These 13 T cell receptor beta chains came from one sample sequenced in a study of CD4 T cells in relation to SARS-CoV-2 and coronaviruses. The antigens these receptors bind are not known. Before the COVID-19 pandemic, during about 2011-2018, CD4+ T cells were taken from unexposed donors. After roughly 9 days of culture, CD4+ T cells were isolated. Only in-frame clones appear in the TCRdb table, and some are missing; sequencing was by immunoSEQ multiplex PCR. The data hold more than 20,000 clones, with over 65% observed a single time. The source material was CD4+ T cells from PBMCs, cultured in vitro. These receptors were taken from a human donor in good health.

This clone has only one observation. The genes are TRBV19 and TRBJ2-5; the D gene is possibly TRBD1 (5 bases). This CDR3 has 13 residues. The germline V gene has CDR1 LNHDA and CDR2 SQIVND (reference sequence). Trimming shortened V by 5 bases and J by 0 bases, and 7 bases separated the two germline ends. CDR3 in amino acids: CASSQGDQETQYF. Here the CDR3 DNA reads TGTGCCAGTAGTCAGGGTGACCAAGAGACCCAGTACTTC.

V and J are TRBV18 and TRBJ1-1, with D possibly being TRBD1 (5 bases). Trimming pared 5 bases from V and 1 base from J, leaving 11 bases between. Germline CDR1 is KGHSH and CDR2 is LQKENI. The CDR3 loop spans 14 amino acids. CDR3 region: CASSWDDWNTEAFF. The CDR3, as DNA: TGTGCCAGCTCATGGGACGACTGGAACACTGAAGCTTTCTTT.

This clone showed up just a few times. V gene TRBV19 combines with J gene TRBJ2-7; D possibly corresponds to TRBD2 (6 bases). The germline V and J ends were trimmed by 8 bases and 1 base, with 18 bases remaining between them. The germline V gene has CDR1 LNHDA and CDR2 SQIVND (reference sequence). CDR3 size: 15 residues. CDR3 bases: TGTGCCAGTTCCTCGGTAACGGGAGCGTCCTACGAGCAGTACTTC. The encoded protein is CASSSVTGASYEQYF.

This chain connects TRBV30 to TRBJ2-2; 10 positions agree with TRBD2. J gave up 11 bases and V 5 bases, and 5 bases lay outside the gene matches. Germline values: CDR1 GTSNPN, CDR2 SVGIG (reference sequence). This CDR3 region has 12 residues. The CDR3 region is CAWESSGSELFF. DNA of the CDR3: TGTGCCTGGGAATCTAGCGGGAGTGAGCTGTTTTTT.

The gene calls are TRBV7-3 and TRBJ2-7; possibly TRBD1 or TRBD2 for D (5 bases each). The CDR3 has 14 amino acids. The ends were cut back, 5 bases at V and 6 bases at J, with 17 bases in the middle. Germline CDR1 reads SGHTA; CDR2 reads FQGTGA. The CDR3 nucleotides read TGTGCCAGCAGCCTAGTGCCGGGACCGTCCGAGCAGTACTTC. Translated, it gives CASSLVPGPSEQYF.

In DNA, the CDR3 is TGTGCCAGCAGTTTCGAATGCTATAGCAATCAGCCCCAGCATTTT. It encodes CASSFECYSNQPQHF. The V gene is TRBV27, the J gene TRBJ1-5; no clear D gene. V was shortened by 3 bases and J by 0 bases, with 9 bases between the two germline ends. Germline CDR1 MNHEY, CDR2 SMNVEV (reference sequence). This CDR3 has 15 amino acids.

V gene TRBV19 combines with J gene TRBJ1-3; no firm D call. Deletions cut 3 bases from V and 6 bases from J, with 12 bases between. Germline CDR1 is LNHDA and CDR2 is SQIVND (reference sequence). CDR3 length equals 14 residues. CDR3 sequence (DNA): TGTGCCAGTAGTATCGTCGGAACCTCAAACACCATATATTTT. Translated, it gives CASSIVGTSNTIYF. Full variable domain (remainder filled in from reference TRBV19 and TRBJ1-3): DGGITQSPKYLFRKEGQNVTLSCEQNLNHDAMYWYRQDPGQGLRLIYYSQIVNDFQKGDIAEGYSVSREKKESFPLTVTSAQKNPTAFYLCASSIVGTSNTIYFGEGSWLTVV.

This chain connects TRBV28 to TRBJ1-2; no firm D call. Trimming pared 3 bases from V and 3 bases from J, leaving 14 bases between. The CDR3 is made up of 15 amino acids. The V gene's germline CDR1 is MDHEN and CDR2 SYDVKM. CDR3 DNA sequence: TGTGCCAGCAGTTTTGTGGGGTTCATGGACTATGGCTACACCTTC. Encoded protein: CASSFVGFMDYGYTF.

The chain combines TRBV27 with TRBJ2-1; 11 bases map to TRBD1. CDR3 length: 17 amino acids. Germline V gene sequence: CDR1 MNHEY, CDR2 SMNVEV (reference sequence). With V trimmed by 7 bases and J by 10 bases, 18 bases remained unmatched. CDR3 DNA: TGTGCCAGCACTGTCGGGACAGGGGGGCTAGCGGTCTCGGAGCAGTTCTTC. The encoded protein is CASTVGTGGLAVSEQFF.

The V and J genes are TRBV30 and TRBJ2-7, with no clear D. The V end was cut by 5 bases, the J end by 0 bases, with 11 bases between. From germline, CDR1 is GTSNPN and CDR2 SVGIG (reference sequence). The CDR3 extends over 13 amino acids. The CDR3 sequence is CAWGRGTSYEQYF. CDR3 coding DNA: TGTGCCTGGGGGCGCGGTACCTCCTACGAGCAGTACTTC.

This clone showed up just a few times. The rearrangement joins TRBV9 to TRBJ2-2; D is unresolved. The CDR3 totals 12 residues. Germline-derived CDR1 and CDR2 are SGDLS and YYNGEE. Deletions cut 5 bases from V and 7 bases from J, with 9 bases between. The CDR3 spells CASSQYIGELFF. DNA of the CDR3: TGTGCCAGCAGTCAGTATATCGGGGAGCTGTTTTTT.

The chain couples TRBV4-1 to TRBJ2-1; weak D call: TRBD1 (5 bases). The CDR3 loop spans 16 amino acids. Between the trimmed V and J ends, which lost 2 bases and 0 bases, there was a span of 11 bases. Germline V lookup: CDR1 MGHRA, CDR2 YSYEKL. The CDR3 region is CASSQPTESSYNEQFF. The CDR3 nucleotides are TGCGCCAGCAGCCAACCGACAGAAAGCTCCTACAATGAGCAGTTCTTC.

V and J are TRBV9 and TRBJ1-2; D unclear. V was clipped by 0 bases and J by 6 bases, with 15 bases between them. Germline V gives CDR1 SGDLS, CDR2 YYNGEE. This CDR3 is built from 15 residues. The CDR3 bases are TGTGCCAGCAGCGTAGGTTCAATCTGGTCGCATGGCTACACCTTC. Its translation is CASSVGSIWSHGYTF.